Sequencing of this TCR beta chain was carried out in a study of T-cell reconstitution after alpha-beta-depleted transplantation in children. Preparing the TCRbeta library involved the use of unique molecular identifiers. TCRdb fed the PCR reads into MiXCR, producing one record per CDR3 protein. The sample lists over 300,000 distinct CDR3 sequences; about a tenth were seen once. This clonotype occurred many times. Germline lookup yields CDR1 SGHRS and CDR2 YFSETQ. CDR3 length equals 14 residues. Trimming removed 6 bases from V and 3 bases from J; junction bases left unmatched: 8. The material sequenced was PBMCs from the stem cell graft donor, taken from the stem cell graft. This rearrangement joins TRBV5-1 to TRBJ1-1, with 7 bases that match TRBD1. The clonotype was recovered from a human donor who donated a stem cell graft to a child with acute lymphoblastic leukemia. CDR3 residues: CASTNTRGDTEAFF. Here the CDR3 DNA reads TGCGCCAGCACCAATACCAGGGGGGACACTGAAGCTTTCTTT.